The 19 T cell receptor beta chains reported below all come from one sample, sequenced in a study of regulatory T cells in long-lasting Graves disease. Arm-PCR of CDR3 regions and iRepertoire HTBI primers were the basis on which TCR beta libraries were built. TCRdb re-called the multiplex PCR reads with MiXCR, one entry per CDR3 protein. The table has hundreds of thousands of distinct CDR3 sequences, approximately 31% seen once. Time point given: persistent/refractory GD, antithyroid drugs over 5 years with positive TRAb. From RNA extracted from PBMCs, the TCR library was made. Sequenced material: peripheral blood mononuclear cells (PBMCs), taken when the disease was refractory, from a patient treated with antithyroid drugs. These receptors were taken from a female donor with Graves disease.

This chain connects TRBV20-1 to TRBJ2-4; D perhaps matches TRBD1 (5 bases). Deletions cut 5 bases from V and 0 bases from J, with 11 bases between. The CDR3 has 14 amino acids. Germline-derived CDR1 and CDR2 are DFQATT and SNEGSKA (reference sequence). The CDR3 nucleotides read TGCAGTGCTGACAGTTATTTAGCCAAAAACATTCAGTACTTC. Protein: CSADSYLAKNIQYF.

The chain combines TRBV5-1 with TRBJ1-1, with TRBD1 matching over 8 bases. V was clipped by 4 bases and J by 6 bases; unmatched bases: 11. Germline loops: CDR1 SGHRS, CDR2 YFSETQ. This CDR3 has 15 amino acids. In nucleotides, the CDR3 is TGCGCCAGCAGCCTGACGACAGGGGTGGTATCTGAAGCTTTCTTT. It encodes CASSLTTGVVSEAFF.

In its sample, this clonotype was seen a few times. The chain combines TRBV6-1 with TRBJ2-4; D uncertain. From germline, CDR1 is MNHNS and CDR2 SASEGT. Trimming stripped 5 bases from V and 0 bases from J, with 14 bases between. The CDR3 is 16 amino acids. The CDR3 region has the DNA TGTGCCAGCAGTACCGAAAGACTTGTAGCCAAAAACATTCAGTACTTC. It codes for CASSTERLVAKNIQYF.

CDR3 nucleotides: TGTGCCAGCACCCCCAGCGGGAGTGCAGATACGCAGTATTTT. Translating gives CASTPSGSADTQYF. The rearrangement joins TRBV4-2 to TRBJ2-3; 8 nucleotides line up with TRBD2. Trimming removed 7 bases from V and 4 bases from J; junction bases left unmatched: 7. Per the germline V gene, CDR1 is LGHNA and CDR2 is YNFKEQ. The CDR3 has 14 residues.

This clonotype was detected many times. As DNA, the CDR3 is TGTGCCAGCCGGACAGTTAATGAAAAACTGTTTTTT. It translates to CASRTVNEKLFF. The chain couples TRBV12-3 or TRBV12-4 to TRBJ1-4; D is perhaps TRBD1 (6 bases). The germline V and J ends were trimmed by 8 bases and 4 bases, with 8 bases remaining between them. This CDR3 is 12 amino acids long.

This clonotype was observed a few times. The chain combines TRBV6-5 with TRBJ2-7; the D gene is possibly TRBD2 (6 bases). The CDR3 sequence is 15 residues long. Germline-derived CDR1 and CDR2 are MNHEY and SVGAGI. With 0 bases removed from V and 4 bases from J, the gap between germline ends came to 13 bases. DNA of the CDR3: TGTGCCAGCAGTTACTCCGTGGGAGGAAGGTACGAGCAGTACTTC. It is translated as CASSYSVGGRYEQYF.

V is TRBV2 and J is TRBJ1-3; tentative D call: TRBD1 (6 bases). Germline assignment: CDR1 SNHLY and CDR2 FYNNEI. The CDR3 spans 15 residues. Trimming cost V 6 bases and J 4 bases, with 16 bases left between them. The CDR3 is CASRRFTGSGNTIYF. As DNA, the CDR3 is TGTGCCAGCAGGCGCTTCACAGGGTCGGGAAACACCATATATTTT.

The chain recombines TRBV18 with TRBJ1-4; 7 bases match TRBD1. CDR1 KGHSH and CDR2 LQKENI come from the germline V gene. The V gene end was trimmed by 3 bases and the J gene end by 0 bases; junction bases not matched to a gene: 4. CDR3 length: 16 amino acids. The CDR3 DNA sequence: TGTGCCAGCTCACCGGACAGGAGAACAACTAATGAAAAACTGTTTTTT. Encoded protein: CASSPDRRTTNEKLFF.

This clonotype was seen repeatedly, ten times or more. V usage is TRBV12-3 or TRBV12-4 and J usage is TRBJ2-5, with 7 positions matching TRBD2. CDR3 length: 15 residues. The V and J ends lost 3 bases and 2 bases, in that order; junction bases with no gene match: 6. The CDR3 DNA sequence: TGTGCCAGCAGTTTCGGCCTAGCGGCACAAGAGACCCAGTACTTC. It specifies CASSFGLAAQETQYF.

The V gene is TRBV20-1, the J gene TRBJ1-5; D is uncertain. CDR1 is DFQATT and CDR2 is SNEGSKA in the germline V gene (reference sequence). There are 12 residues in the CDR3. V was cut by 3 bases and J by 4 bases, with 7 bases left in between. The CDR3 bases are TGCAGTGCTAGTTTGAGAAATCAGCCCCAGCATTTT. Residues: CSASLRNQPQHF.

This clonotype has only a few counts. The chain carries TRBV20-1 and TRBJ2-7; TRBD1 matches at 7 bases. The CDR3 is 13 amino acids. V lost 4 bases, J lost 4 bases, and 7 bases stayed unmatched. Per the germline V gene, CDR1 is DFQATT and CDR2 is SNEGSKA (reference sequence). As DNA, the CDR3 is TGCAGTGCTAACGGACAGGTAGAGTACGAGCAGTACTTC. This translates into CSANGQVEYEQYF.

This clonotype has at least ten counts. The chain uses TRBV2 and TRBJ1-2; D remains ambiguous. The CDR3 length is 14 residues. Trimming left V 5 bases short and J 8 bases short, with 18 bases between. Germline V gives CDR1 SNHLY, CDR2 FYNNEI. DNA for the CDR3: TGTGCCAGCAGTAGCGGACGTTCGTGGGAGGGCTACACCTTC. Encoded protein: CASSSGRSWEGYTF.

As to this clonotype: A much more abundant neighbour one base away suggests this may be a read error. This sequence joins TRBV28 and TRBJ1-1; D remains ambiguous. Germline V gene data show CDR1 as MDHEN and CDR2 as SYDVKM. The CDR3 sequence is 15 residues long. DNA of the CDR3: TGTGCCAGCAGTTCCTCGGGAACAGCGAACACTGAAGCTTCCTTT. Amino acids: CASSSSGTANTEASF.

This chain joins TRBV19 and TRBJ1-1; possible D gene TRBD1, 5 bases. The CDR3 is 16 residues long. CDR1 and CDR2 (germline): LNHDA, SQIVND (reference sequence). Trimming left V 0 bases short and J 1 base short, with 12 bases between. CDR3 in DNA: TGTGCCAGTAGTATAGAGAAGACAGCCAGGAACACTGAAGCTTTCTTT. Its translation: CASSIEKTARNTEAFF.

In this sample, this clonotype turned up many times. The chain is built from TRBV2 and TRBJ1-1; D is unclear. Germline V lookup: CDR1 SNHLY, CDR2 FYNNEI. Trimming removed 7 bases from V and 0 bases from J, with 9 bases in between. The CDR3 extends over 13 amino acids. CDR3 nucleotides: TGTGCCAGCATAAGGGAGATGAACACTGAAGCTTTCTTT. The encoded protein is CASIREMNTEAFF.

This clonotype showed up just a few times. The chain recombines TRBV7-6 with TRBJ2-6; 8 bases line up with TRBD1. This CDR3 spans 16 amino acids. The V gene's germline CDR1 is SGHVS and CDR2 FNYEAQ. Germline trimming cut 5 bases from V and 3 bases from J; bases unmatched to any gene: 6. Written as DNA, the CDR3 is TGTGCCAGCAGCGTCAGGGGGCGCTTTGGGGCCAACGTCCTGACTTTC. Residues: CASSVRGRFGANVLTF. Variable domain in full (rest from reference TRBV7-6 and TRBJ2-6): GAGVSQSPRYKVTKRGQDVALRCDPISGHVSLYWYRQALGQGPEFLTYFNYEAQQDKSGLPNDRFSAERPEGSISTLTIQRTEQRDSAMYRCASSVRGRFGANVLTFGAGSRLTVL.

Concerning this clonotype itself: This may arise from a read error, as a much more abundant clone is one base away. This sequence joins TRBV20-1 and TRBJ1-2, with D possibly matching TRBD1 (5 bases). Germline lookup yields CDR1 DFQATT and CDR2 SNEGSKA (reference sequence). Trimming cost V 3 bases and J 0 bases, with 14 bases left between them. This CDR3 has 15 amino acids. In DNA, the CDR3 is TGCAGTGCTAGCCGAGGCAGGGAAGCTAACTATGGCTACACCTTC. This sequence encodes CSASRGREANYGYTF.

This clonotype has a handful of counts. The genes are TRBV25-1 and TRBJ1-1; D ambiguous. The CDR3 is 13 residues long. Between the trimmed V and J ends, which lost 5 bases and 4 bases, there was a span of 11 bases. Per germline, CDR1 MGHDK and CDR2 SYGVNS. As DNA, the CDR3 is TGTGCCAGCAGTAGACACCAGTCCACTGAAGCTTTCTTT. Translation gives CASSRHQSTEAFF.

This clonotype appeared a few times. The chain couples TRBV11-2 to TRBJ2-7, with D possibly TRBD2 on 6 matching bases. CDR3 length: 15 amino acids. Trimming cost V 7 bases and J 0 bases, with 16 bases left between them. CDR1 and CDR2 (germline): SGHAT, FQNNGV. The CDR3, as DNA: TGTGCCAGCACCCTGAATAGCGGAAGCTCCTACGAGCAGTACTTC. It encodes CASTLNSGSSYEQYF.